The 19 T cell receptor beta chains presented below share a single source sample, sequenced in a study of blood T cell repertoires in COVID-19. Here immunoSEQ multiplex PCR was the method, and the copy in TCRdb shows in-frame clones only, minus some. Counted here are fewer than 300,000 clones, 85% to 90% occurring once; the ten biggest clones make up about an eighth. Sequenced input: peripheral blood. Source of these receptors: a human donor in a cohort sampled during active COVID-19.

V and J are TRBV27 and TRBJ2-7; 10 bases are shared with TRBD1. The CDR3 length is 18 residues. J gave up 3 bases and V 4 bases, and 15 bases lay outside the gene matches. Germline-derived CDR1 and CDR2 are MNHEY and SMNVEV (reference sequence). The CDR3 bases are TGTGCCAGCAGTTCACCCTCCCGGGACAGGGGATACGGCTACGAGCAGTACTTC. Its translation: CASSSPSRDRGYGYEQYF.

This chain uses TRBV10-1 with TRBJ2-7; 7 bases line up with TRBD2. With 0 bases clipped from V and 6 bases from J, the junction kept 8 bases outside the gene matches. Germline V gene sequence: CDR1 WNHNN, CDR2 SYGVQD (reference sequence). There are 15 residues in the CDR3. In nucleotides, the CDR3 is TGCGCCAGCAGTGAGTCGCTATGGACTAGAAGCGAGCAGTACTTC. Encoded protein: CASSESLWTRSEQYF.

This chain joins TRBV3-1 (or the pseudogene TRBV3-2) and TRBJ2-3, with 7 bases lining up with TRBD2. The V segment lost 4 bases and the J segment 1 base; nucleotides outside the gene matches: 5. The CDR3 runs 15 residues. CDR1 and CDR2 (germline): LGHDT, YNNKEL (reference sequence). CDR3 nucleotide sequence: TGTGCCAGCAGCCTTCGTGGGGGGGGCACAGATACGCAGTATTTT. Translating gives CASSLRGGGTDTQYF.

The chain couples TRBV6-5 to TRBJ1-2; D gene ambiguous. The V end lost 6 bases, the J end lost 5 bases, and 10 bases lay between the germline ends. The CDR3 has 12 amino acids. Germline lookup yields CDR1 MNHEY and CDR2 SVGAGI. The CDR3: CASRAPSYGYTF. The CDR3 nucleotides are TGTGCCAGCAGGGCCCCCTCGTATGGCTACACCTTC.

This chain uses TRBV6-5 with TRBJ1-1; D not certain. The germline V gene has CDR1 MNHEY and CDR2 SVGAGI. V was shortened by 8 bases and J by 6 bases, with 16 bases between the two germline ends. This CDR3 has 13 residues. CDR3 protein: CASSHLERSEAFF. CDR3 DNA: TGTGCCAGCTCTCATCTCGAGAGGTCTGAAGCTTTCTTT.

The CDR3 reads CASSYEGVTEAFF. DNA of the CDR3: TGTGCCAGCAGTTACGAAGGGGTCACTGAAGCTTTCTTT. V gene TRBV6-5 combines with J gene TRBJ1-1, with D possibly matching TRBD1 (5 bases). CDR1 and CDR2 (germline): MNHEY, SVGAGI. Trimming stripped 2 bases from V and 4 bases from J, with 8 bases between. This CDR3 is 13 amino acids long.

The chain has TRBV27 and TRBJ2-1; 9 nucleotides line up with TRBD2. With V trimmed by 6 bases and J by 14 bases, 11 bases remained unmatched. CDR1 is MNHEY, CDR2 SMNVEV, per germline (reference sequence). The CDR3 sequence is 13 residues long. DNA of the CDR3: TGTGCCAGCAGAAAGACTAGCGGTGCCGGGGAGTTCTTC. As protein: CASRKTSGAGEFF.

The chain couples TRBV10-3 to TRBJ1-5; TRBD1 might be the D (5 bases). CDR1 is ENHRY, CDR2 SYGVKD, per germline. The ends were cut back, 8 bases at V and 4 bases at J, with 12 bases in the middle. The CDR3 runs to 13 residues. The CDR3 DNA is TGTGCCATCTCCCGTCAGGGAAATCAGCCCCAGCATTTT. Protein product: CAISRQGNQPQHF.

V gene TRBV7-2 combines with J gene TRBJ2-1; 12 nucleotides match TRBD2. CDR1 and CDR2 from the germline V gene are SGHTA and FQGNSA. V trimming: 1 base; J trimming: 7 bases; junction bases outside the gene matches: 14. The CDR3 is 19 amino acids. CDR3 bases: TGTGCCAGCAGCTTAGGCTTGCGACTAGCGGGAGTTAGGGCAAATGAGCAGTTCTTC. Amino acid sequence: CASSLGLRLAGVRANEQFF.

DNA of the CDR3: TGTGCCAGCAGCCAGGAAAGCTCCTACAATGAGCAGTTCTTC. The encoded protein is CASSQESSYNEQFF. The chain recombines TRBV9 with TRBJ2-1, with D unclear. CDR1 and CDR2 from the germline V gene are SGDLS and YYNGEE. V gave up 4 bases and J gave up 0 bases, with 8 bases separating them. The CDR3 has 14 residues.

V usage is TRBV27 and J usage is TRBJ2-5; possibly TRBD2 for D (6 bases). With 6 bases removed from V and 6 bases from J, the gap between germline ends came to 20 bases. This CDR3 has 15 amino acids. Germline CDR1 and CDR2: MNHEY and SMNVEV (reference sequence). Here the CDR3 DNA reads TGTGCCAGCAGGCCATCCGGGAGCCCTAAGAAGACCCAGTACTTC. Translating it yields CASRPSGSPKKTQYF.

The V gene is TRBV21-1, the J gene TRBJ2-1; the table's D call, TRBD1, has no DNA check behind it. TRBV21-1 is reported as a pseudogene. The CDR3 totals 12 residues. The CDR3 protein is CASSKDTEEQFF. The CDR3 bases are TGTGCCAGCAGCAAAGACACAGAAGAGCAGTTCTTC.

This sequence joins TRBV9 and TRBJ1-5; no clear D. Per the germline V gene, CDR1 is SGDLS and CDR2 is YYNGEE. This CDR3 comprises 14 residues. The V gene lost 0 bases and the J gene lost 2 bases, with 6 bases spanning the gap. CDR3: CASSVGVGNQPQHF. CDR3 nucleotides: TGTGCCAGCAGCGTAGGAGTCGGCAATCAGCCCCAGCATTTT.

The chain carries TRBV7-2 and TRBJ2-5; 8 bases line up with TRBD2. V dropped 3 bases and J dropped 5; count of bases not matched to a gene: 8. Germline V gene data show CDR1 as SGHTA and CDR2 as FQGNSA. CDR3 length: 15 amino acids. The CDR3 nucleotides read TGTGCCAGCAGCTTTAGCGGGACTAATTGGGAGACCCAGTACTTC. The encoded protein is CASSFSGTNWETQYF.

The genes are TRBV14 and TRBJ2-3, with D perhaps matching TRBD1 (5 bases). The CDR3 spans 15 residues. CDR1 SGHDN and CDR2 FVKESK come from the germline V gene. With 6 bases removed from V and 6 bases from J, the gap between germline ends came to 19 bases. CDR3 sequence reads: CASSPQQVIGDTQYF. The CDR3, as DNA: TGTGCCAGCAGTCCACAACAGGTCATCGGGGATACGCAGTATTTT.

For the CDR3, the DNA is TGTGCCAGCAGTGAAAGAATCGGTCTACTAGCGGGAGGTTTCTACGAGCAGTACTTC. Translation: CASSERIGLLAGGFYEQYF. This chain uses TRBV6-1 with TRBJ2-7; 12 bases map to TRBD2. Germline V lookup: CDR1 MNHNS, CDR2 SASEGT. After removal of 2 bases from V and 3 bases from J, the junction contained 14 bases not matched to a gene. CDR3 length: 19 amino acids.

This clone has just a few counts. The J gene is TRBJ2-2, the V gene TRBV5-1; D may be TRBD1 (7 bases). This CDR3 region has 15 residues. The V end was cut by 1 base, the J end by 4 bases, with 11 bases between. The germline gives CDR1 SGHRS, CDR2 YFSETQ. CDR3: CASSLRQGGTGELFF. CDR3 in DNA: TGCGCCAGCAGCTTGAGACAGGGAGGCACCGGGGAGCTGTTTTTT. Supplemented by reference TRBV5-1 and TRBJ2-2, the full variable domain reads KAGVTQTPRYLIKTRGQQVTLSCSPISGHRSVSWYQQTPGQGLQFLFEYFSETQRNKGNFPGRFSGRQFSNSRSEMNVSTLELGDSALYLCASSLRQGGTGELFFGEGSRLTVL.

This clone has just one count. The genes are TRBV7-2 and TRBJ2-3; D gene unclear. Germline V gives CDR1 SGHTA, CDR2 FQGNSA. The CDR3 consists of 14 residues. The V end lost 1 base, the J end lost 4 bases, and 9 bases lay between the germline ends. In DNA form, the CDR3 reads TGTGCCAGCAGCTTAGATCCCCTACCAGATACGCAGTATTTT. It yields the protein CASSLDPLPDTQYF.

This chain links TRBV27 with TRBJ1-4; 7 bases map to TRBD1. Germline loops: CDR1 MNHEY, CDR2 SMNVEV (reference sequence). The CDR3 runs 14 residues. V was pared by 4 bases and J by 5 bases, with 4 bases of the junction left unmatched. The CDR3 loop reads CASSSGDSNEKLFF. CDR3 sequence (DNA): TGTGCCAGCAGTTCCGGGGACAGCAATGAAAAACTGTTTTTT.